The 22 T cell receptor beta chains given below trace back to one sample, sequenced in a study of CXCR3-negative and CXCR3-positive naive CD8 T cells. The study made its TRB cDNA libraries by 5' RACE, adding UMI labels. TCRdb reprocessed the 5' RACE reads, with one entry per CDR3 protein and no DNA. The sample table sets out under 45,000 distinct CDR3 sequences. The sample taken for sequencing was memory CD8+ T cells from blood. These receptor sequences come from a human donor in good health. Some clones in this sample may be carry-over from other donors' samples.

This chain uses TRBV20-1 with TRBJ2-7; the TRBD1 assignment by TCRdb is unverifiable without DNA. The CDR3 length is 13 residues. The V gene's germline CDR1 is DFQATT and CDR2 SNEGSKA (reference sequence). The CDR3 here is CSAKDRYSYEQYF.

CDR3 amino acids: CASSHPGLGSYEQYF. The chain employs TRBV4-2 and TRBJ2-7; checking the TCRdb D call of TRBD1 is not possible without DNA. The CDR3 has 15 amino acids. Germline V lookup: CDR1 LGHNA, CDR2 YNFKEQ.

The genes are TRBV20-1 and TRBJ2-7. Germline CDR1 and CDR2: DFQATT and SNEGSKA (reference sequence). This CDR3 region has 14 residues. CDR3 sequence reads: CSARKTDGIYEQYF.

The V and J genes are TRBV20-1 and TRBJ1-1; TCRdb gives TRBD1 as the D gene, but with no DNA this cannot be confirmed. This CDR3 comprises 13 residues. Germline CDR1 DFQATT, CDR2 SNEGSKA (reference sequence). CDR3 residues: CSARGQEETEAFF.

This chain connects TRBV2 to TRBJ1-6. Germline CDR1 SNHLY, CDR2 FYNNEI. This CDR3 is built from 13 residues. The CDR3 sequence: CASEDRKNSPLHF.

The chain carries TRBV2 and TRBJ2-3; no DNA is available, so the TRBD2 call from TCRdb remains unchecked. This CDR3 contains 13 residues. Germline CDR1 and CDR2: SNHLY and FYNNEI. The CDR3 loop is CASSASGLDTQYF.

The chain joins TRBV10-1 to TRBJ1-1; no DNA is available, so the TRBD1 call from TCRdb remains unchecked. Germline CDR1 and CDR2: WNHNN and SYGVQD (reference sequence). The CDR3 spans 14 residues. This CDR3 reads CASSEFPGFAEAFF.

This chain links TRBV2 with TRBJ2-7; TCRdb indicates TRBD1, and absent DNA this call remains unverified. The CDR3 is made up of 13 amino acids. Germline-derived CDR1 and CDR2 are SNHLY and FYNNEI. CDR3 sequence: CASSASPWGEQYF.

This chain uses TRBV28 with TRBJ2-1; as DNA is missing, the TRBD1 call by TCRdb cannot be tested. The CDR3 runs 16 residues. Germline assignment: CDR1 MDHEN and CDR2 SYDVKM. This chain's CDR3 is CASSHVGPRDSNEQFF.

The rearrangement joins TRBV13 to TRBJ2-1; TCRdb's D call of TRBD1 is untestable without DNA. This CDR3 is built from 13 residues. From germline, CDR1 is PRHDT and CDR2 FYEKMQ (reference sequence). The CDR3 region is CASSVQGTYEQFF.

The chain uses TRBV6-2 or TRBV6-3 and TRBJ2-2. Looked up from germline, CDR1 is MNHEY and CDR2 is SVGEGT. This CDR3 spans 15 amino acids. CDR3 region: CASSYDAGNTGELFF.

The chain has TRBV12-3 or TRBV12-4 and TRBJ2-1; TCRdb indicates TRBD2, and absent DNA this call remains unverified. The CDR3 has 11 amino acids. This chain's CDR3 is CASSLAARVFF.

The chain's CDR3 is CASSPPLNQETQYF. The chain joins TRBV18 to TRBJ2-5. This CDR3 is 14 amino acids long. Germline V gene data show CDR1 as KGHSH and CDR2 as LQKENI. The entire variable domain, with the rest obtained from reference TRBV18 and TRBJ2-5, is as follows: NAGVMQNPRHLVRRRGQEARLRCSPMKGHSHVYWYRQLPEEGLKFMVYLQKENIIDESGMPKERFSAEFPKEGPSILRIQQVVRGDSAAYFCASSPPLNQETQYFGPGTRLLVL.

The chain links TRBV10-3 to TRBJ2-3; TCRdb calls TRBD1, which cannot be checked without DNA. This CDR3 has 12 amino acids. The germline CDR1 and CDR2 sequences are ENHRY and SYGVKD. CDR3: CAISDEGDTQYF.

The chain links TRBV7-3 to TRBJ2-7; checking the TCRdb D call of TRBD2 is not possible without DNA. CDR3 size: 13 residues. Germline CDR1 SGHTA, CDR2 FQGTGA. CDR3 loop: CASSPPGSSEQYF.

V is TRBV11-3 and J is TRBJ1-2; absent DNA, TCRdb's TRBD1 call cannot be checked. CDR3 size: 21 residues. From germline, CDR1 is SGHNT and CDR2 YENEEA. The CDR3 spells CASRPQKTPGRSGTSNYGYTF.

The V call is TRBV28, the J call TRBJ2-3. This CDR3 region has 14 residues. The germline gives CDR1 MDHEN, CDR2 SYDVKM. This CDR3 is CASSFMASTDTQYF.

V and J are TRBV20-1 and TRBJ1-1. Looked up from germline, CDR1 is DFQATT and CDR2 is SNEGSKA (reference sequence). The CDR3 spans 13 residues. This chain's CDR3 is CSARQAGNTEAFF.

The CDR3 sequence: CASGVKGFRKNIQYF. The chain has TRBV27 and TRBJ2-4. The V gene's germline CDR1 is MNHEY and CDR2 SMNVEV (reference sequence). The length of the CDR3 is 15 residues.

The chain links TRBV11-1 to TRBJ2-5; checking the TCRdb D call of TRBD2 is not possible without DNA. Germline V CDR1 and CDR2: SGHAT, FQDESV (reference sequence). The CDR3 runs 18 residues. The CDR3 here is CASSPSDSSGVILETQYF.

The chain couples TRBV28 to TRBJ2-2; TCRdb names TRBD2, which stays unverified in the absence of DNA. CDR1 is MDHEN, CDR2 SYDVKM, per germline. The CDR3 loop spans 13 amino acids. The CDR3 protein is CASTLTGAGELFF.

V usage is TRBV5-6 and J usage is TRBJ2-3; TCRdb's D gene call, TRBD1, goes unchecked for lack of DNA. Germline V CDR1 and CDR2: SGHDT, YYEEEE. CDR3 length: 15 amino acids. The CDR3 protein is CASSLGGVVPDTQYF. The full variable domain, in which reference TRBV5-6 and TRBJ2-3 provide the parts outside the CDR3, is DAGVTQSPTHLIKTRGQQVTLRCSPKSGHDTVSWYQQALGQGPQFIFQYYEEEERQRGNFPDRFSGHQFPNYSSELNVNALLLGDSALYLCASSLGGVVPDTQYFGPGTRLTVL.